Listed here are 19 T cell receptor beta chains from one sample, sequenced in a study of shared clonotypes between healthy human individuals. Data came from immunoSEQ multiplex PCR; TCRdb stores just in-frame clones and leaves some out. The sample includes 1,100,000 or so clones, roughly 74% of them seen just once. Sequencing was done on a sample of memory CD4+ T cells from PBMCs. As for subset: CD45RA-negative fraction. The receptors were sampled from a young man in good health. Some clones in this sample may be carry-over from other donors' samples.

The chain couples TRBV10-3 to TRBJ1-5; a possible D gene is TRBD1 (5 bases). With 5 bases removed from V and 7 bases from J, the gap between germline ends came to 21 bases. The CDR3 is made up of 16 amino acids. CDR1 and CDR2 (germline): ENHRY, SYGVKD. The CDR3 reads CAISPGLLRSGQPQHF. For the CDR3, the DNA is TGTGCCATCAGTCCGGGACTCCTTCGATCGGGACAGCCCCAGCATTTT.

This chain joins TRBV5-1 and TRBJ2-7; D is perhaps TRBD1 (5 bases). The CDR3 consists of 16 residues. Germline values: CDR1 SGHRS, CDR2 YFSETQ. V lost 4 bases, J lost 4 bases, and 21 bases lay in between. CDR3 loop: CASSAKSSRGGYEQYF. CDR3 sequence (DNA): TGCGCCAGCAGCGCAAAGTCCTCTAGGGGCGGTTACGAGCAGTACTTC.

The chain couples TRBV25-1 to TRBJ1-2; D is perhaps TRBD1 (5 bases). The CDR3 has 15 amino acids. CDR1 and CDR2 (germline): MGHDK, SYGVNS. Trimming removed 8 bases from V and 4 bases from J, with 20 bases in between. In DNA, the CDR3 is TGTGCCAGCGGGGGGGAGGGAGATTTTTTCTATGGCTACACCTTC. This codes for CASGGEGDFFYGYTF.

Comments on this clone: The junction differs from germline at one of its ends, possibly a read error. The rearrangement uses TRBV29-1 and TRBJ1-1, with D unclear. The CDR3 has 13 amino acids. The V gene's germline CDR1 is SQVTM and CDR2 ANQGSEA. CDR3 loop: CSVLWTEYGSQVF. The DNA for the CDR3 is TGCAGCGTCCTATGGACCGAATACGGCAGCCAGGTCTTT.

The rearrangement links TRBV6-6 to TRBJ1-6, with 8 bases that match TRBD1. V trimming: 2 bases; J trimming: 7 bases; junction bases outside the gene matches: 4. This CDR3 spans 15 amino acids. CDR1 MNHNY and CDR2 SVGAGI come from the germline V gene (reference sequence). The chain's CDR3 is CASSYVQGENSPLHF. The DNA of the CDR3 is TGTGCCAGCAGTTACGTACAGGGGGAAAATTCACCCCTCCACTTT.

This clone was picked up a small number of times. An end of the junction does not agree with germline; a read error may underlie this. The CDR3 here is CASSSTTDRGDF. The CDR3 DNA sequence: TGTGCCAGCAGCTCTACTACAGACAGGGGGGACTTT. The V gene is TRBV7-9, the J gene TRBJ1-1, with TRBD1 identical over 9 bases. Germline CDR1 reads SEHNR; CDR2 reads FQNEAQ (reference sequence). There are 12 residues in the CDR3.

The chain employs TRBV5-6 and TRBJ1-2; D remains unclear. With 1 base removed from V and 4 bases from J, the gap between germline ends came to 8 bases. This CDR3 is 13 amino acids long. Germline CDR1 is SGHDT and CDR2 is YYEEEE. CDR3 DNA sequence: TGTGCCAGCAGCTTGTTGCAGGTCTATGGCTACACCTTC. Its protein is CASSLLQVYGYTF.

Of note for this clone: The sample holds other DNA sequences that translate to the same CDR3. This rearrangement joins TRBV5-4 to TRBJ2-3, with D unclear. The CDR3 contains 13 residues. Trimming removed 3 bases at V and 0 bases at J, with 5 bases between. CDR1 SGHNT and CDR2 YYREEE come from the germline V gene (reference sequence). The CDR3 spells CASSSESTDTQYF. CDR3 bases: TGTGCCAGCAGCTCGGAGAGCACAGATACGCAGTATTTT.

The chain links TRBV29-1 to TRBJ1-3; no reliable D call. Trimming shortened V by 7 bases and J by 4 bases, and 8 bases separated the two germline ends. The CDR3 runs to 11 residues. Germline assignment: CDR1 SQVTM and CDR2 ANQGSEA. The CDR3 DNA sequence: TGCAGCGCACGGGAAGGAAACACCATATATTTT. Protein sequence: CSAREGNTIYF.

The chain couples TRBV9 to TRBJ2-3; 8 positions agree with TRBD2. The junction had 11 bases not matched to a gene; V was cut back by 4 bases and J by 4 bases. CDR3 length equals 16 residues. CDR1 is SGDLS, CDR2 YYNGEE, per germline. CDR3 protein: CASSSGGSGSSDTQYF. CDR3 nucleotides: TGTGCCAGCAGCTCCGGAGGGAGCGGGAGTTCAGATACGCAGTATTTT. Full variable domain (missing parts from reference TRBV9 and TRBJ2-3): DSGVTQTPKHLITATGQRVTLRCSPRSGDLSVYWYQQSLDQGLQFLIQYYNGEERAKGNILERFSAQQFPDLHSELNLSSLELGDSALYFCASSSGGSGSSDTQYFGPGTRLTVL.

The sample holds a few counts of this clone. The V gene is TRBV4-1, the J gene TRBJ1-1; D ambiguous. V was pared by 2 bases and J by 1 base, with 11 bases between. This CDR3 is 15 amino acids long. The germline V gene encodes CDR1 MGHRA and CDR2 YSYEKL. The CDR3 loop reads CASSQSPGTNTEAFF. The DNA of the CDR3 is TGCGCCAGCAGCCAATCCCCAGGAACGAACACTGAAGCTTTCTTT.

This chain connects TRBV6-1 to TRBJ2-2; D unclear. The germline gives CDR1 MNHNS, CDR2 SASEGT. V gave up 6 bases and J gave up 0 bases, with 8 bases separating them. CDR3 length: 14 residues. The CDR3 DNA reads as TGTGCCAGCAGCCCCAACACGAACACCGGGGAGCTGTTTTTT. Its protein product is CASSPNTNTGELFF.

The rearrangement links TRBV14 to TRBJ1-5; 8 bases match TRBD1. V was pared by 5 bases and J by 1 base, with 19 bases of the junction left unmatched. Germline V gene sequence: CDR1 SGHDN, CDR2 FVKESK. The length of the CDR3 is 20 residues. CDR3 sequence reads: CASSGCTSRGLKGSNQPQHF. The CDR3 nucleotides are TGTGCCAGCAGCGGATGCACGAGCAGGGGGCTTAAGGGGAGCAATCAGCCCCAGCATTTT.

The count of this clone is one. The chain links TRBV5-1 to TRBJ2-2, with D tentatively TRBD2 (5 bases). Trimming cost V 0 bases and J 4 bases, with 19 bases left between them. This CDR3 comprises 18 residues. The germline gives CDR1 SGHRS, CDR2 YFSETQ. The CDR3, as DNA: TGCGCCAGCAGCTTGGGTTTACCCGGGGTCGGCGGCACCGGGGAGCTGTTTTTT. Its translation is CASSLGLPGVGGTGELFF.

This chain joins TRBV28 and TRBJ1-5; tentative D call: TRBD1 (6 bases). Trimming took off 3 bases at V and 10 bases at J, with 22 bases between the two ends. Germline-derived CDR1 and CDR2 are MDHEN and SYDVKM. This CDR3 has 16 amino acids. CDR3 loop: CASSLAGAGNLRPQHF. CDR3 coding DNA: TGTGCCAGCAGTTTGGCGGGGGCAGGGAACCTACGACCCCAGCATTTT. The whole variable domain, remainder taken from reference TRBV28 and TRBJ1-5, is DVKVTQSSRYLVKRTGEKVFLECVQDMDHENMFWYRQDPGLGLRLIYFSYDVKMKEKGDIPEGYSVSREKKERFSLILESASTNQTSMYLCASSLAGAGNLRPQHFGDGTRLSIL.

The chain links TRBV13 to TRBJ2-1; D possibly corresponds to TRBD1 (6 bases). The V and J ends lost 5 bases and 7 bases respectively, with 12 bases between them. The CDR3 covers 13 residues. Germline V gene sequence: CDR1 PRHDT, CDR2 FYEKMQ (reference sequence). This CDR3 is CASSVDRRNEQFF. The DNA of the CDR3 is TGTGCCAGCAGCGTAGACAGGAGGAATGAGCAGTTCTTC.

Notes on this clone: A much larger clone differs by one base, so this may be a read error. This chain connects TRBV30 to TRBJ2-5; a weak D match, TRBD1 (5 bases). V dropped 4 bases and J dropped 2 bases, with 8 bases sitting between them. The CDR3 runs 12 residues. CDR1 is GTSNPN and CDR2 is SVGIG in the germline V gene (reference sequence). CDR3 sequence (DNA): TGTGCCTGGAAACAGGAGCAAGAGACCCAGTACTTC. Residues: CAWKQEQETQYF.

CDR3 in DNA: TGTGCCAGCAGATTCTCCGGGGGGGGCTACACCTTC. It encodes CASRFSGGGYTF. The chain uses TRBV28 and TRBJ1-2; possible D gene TRBD1, 5 bases. Germline V gives CDR1 MDHEN, CDR2 SYDVKM. There are 12 residues in the CDR3. Between the trimmed V and J ends, which lost 6 bases and 8 bases, there was a span of 13 bases.

The V gene is TRBV5-6, the J gene TRBJ2-7; possibly TRBD1 for D (5 bases). Germline V gene lookup returns CDR1 SGHDT and CDR2 YYEEEE. Trimming pared 1 base from V and 0 bases from J, leaving 11 bases between. This CDR3 spans 15 amino acids. The CDR3, as DNA: TGTGCCAGCAGCTTGAAGACAGCAAGCTCCTACGAGCAGTACTTC. It codes for CASSLKTASSYEQYF. Together with reference TRBV5-6 and TRBJ2-7, the CDR3 gives the full variable domain: DAGVTQSPTHLIKTRGQQVTLRCSPKSGHDTVSWYQQALGQGPQFIFQYYEEEERQRGNFPDRFSGHQFPNYSSELNVNALLLGDSALYLCASSLKTASSYEQYFGPGTRLTVT.